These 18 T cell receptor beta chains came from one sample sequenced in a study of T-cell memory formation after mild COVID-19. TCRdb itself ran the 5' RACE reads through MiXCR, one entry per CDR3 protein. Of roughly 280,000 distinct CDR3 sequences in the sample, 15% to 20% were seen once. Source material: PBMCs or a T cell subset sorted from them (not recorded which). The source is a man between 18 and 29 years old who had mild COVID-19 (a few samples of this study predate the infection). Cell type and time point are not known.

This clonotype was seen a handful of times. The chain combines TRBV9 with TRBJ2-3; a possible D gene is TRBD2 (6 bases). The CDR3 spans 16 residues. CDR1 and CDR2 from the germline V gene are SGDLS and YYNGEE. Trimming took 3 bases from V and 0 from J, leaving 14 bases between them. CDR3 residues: CASSAWLATSTDTQYF. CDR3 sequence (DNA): TGTGCCAGCAGCGCCTGGCTAGCGACTAGCACAGATACGCAGTATTTT.

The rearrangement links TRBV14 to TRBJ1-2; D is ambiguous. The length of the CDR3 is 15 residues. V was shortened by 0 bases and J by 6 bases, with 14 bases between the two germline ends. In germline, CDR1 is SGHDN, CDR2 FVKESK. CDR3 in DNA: TGTGCCAGCAGCCAAGAGGGTGGACGGGTCCATGGCTACACCTTC. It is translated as CASSQEGGRVHGYTF.

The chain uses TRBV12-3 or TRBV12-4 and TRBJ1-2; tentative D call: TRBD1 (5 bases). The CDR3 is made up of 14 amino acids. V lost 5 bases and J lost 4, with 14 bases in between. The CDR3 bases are TGTGCCAGCAGTATCCCCGGGGCCCTCTATGGCTACACCTTC. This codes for CASSIPGALYGYTF.

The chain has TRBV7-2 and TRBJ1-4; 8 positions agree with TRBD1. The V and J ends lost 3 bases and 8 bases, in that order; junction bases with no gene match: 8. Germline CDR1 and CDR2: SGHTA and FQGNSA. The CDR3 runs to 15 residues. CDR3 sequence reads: CASSFAGTGGEKLFF. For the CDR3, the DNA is TGTGCCAGCAGCTTTGCCGGGACAGGTGGAGAAAAACTGTTTTTT.

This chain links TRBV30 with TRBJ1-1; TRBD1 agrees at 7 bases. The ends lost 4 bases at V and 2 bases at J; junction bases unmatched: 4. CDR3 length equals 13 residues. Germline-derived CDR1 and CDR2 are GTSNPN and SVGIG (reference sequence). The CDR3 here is CAWIRGFNTEAFF. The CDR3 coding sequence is TGTGCCTGGATCAGGGGGTTTAACACTGAAGCTTTCTTT.

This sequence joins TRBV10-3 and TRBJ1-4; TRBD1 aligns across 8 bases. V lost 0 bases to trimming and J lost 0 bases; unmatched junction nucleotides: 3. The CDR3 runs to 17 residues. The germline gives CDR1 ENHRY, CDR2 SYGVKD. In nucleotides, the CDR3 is TGTGCCATCAGTGAGTCGCGGGGACAGGCAACTAATGAAAAACTGTTTTTT. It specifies CAISESRGQATNEKLFF.

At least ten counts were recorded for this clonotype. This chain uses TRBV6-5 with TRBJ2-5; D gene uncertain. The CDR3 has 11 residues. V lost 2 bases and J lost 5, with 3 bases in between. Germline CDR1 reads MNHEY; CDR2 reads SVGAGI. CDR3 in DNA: TGTGCCAGCAGTTACAAGGAGACCCAGTACTTC. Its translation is CASSYKETQYF.

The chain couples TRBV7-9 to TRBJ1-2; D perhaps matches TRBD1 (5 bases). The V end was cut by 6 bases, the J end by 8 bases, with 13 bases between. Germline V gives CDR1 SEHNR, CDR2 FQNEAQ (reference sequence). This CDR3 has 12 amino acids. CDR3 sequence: CASSQPGQGYTF. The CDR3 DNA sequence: TGTGCCAGCAGTCAACCTGGACAAGGCTACACCTTC.

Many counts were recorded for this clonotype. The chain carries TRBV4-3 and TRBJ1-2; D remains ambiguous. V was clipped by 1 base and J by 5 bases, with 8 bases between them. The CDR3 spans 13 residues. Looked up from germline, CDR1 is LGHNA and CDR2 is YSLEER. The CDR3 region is CASSQGGKYGYTF. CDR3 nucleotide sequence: TGCGCCAGCAGCCAAGGTGGGAAGTATGGCTACACCTTC.

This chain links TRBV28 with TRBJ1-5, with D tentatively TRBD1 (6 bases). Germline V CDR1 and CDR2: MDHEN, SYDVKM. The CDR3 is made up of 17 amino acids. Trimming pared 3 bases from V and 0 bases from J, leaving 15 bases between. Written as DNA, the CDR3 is TGTGCCAGCAGTTTTAATGGGGGCTCGTATAGCAATCAGCCCCAGCATTTT. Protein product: CASSFNGGSYSNQPQHF.

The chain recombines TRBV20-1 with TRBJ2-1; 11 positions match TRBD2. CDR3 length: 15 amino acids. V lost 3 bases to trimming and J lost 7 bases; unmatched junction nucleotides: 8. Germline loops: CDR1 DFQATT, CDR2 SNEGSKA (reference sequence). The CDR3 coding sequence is TGCAGTGCTAGCCGGGTAGCGGGGGGGCCAAATGAGCAGTTCTTC. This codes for CSASRVAGGPNEQFF.

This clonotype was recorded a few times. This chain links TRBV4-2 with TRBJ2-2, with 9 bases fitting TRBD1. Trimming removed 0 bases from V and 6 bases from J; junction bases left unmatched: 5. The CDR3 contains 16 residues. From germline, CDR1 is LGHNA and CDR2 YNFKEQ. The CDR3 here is CASSQEGQGFSGELFF. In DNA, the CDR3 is TGTGCCAGCAGCCAAGAGGGACAGGGTTTTTCCGGGGAGCTGTTTTTT.

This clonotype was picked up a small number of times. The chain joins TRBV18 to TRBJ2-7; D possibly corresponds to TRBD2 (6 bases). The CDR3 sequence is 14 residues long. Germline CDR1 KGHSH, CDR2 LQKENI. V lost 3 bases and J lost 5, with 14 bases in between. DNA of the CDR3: TGTGCCAGCTCACCCGAAGCGGGCGCGGACGAGCAGTACGTC. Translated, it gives CASSPEAGADEQYV.

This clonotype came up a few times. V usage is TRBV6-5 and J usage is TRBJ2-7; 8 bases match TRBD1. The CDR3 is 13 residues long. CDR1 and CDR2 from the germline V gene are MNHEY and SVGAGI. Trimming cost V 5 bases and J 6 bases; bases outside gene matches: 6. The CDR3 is CASSPGQGGEQYV. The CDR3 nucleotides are TGTGCCAGCAGTCCCGGACAGGGCGGCGAGCAGTACGTC.

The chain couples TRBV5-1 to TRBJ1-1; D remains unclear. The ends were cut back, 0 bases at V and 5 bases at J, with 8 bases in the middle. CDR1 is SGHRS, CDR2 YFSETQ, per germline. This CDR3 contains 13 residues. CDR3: CASSLGAWTEAFF. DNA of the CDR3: TGCGCCAGCAGCTTGGGGGCGTGGACTGAAGCTTTCTTT.

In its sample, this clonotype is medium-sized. This CDR3 reads CASSHSSYEQYV. In nucleotides, the CDR3 is TGTGCCAGCAGCCATAGCTCCTACGAGCAGTACGTC. V usage is TRBV14 and J usage is TRBJ2-7, with D unclear. The CDR3 sequence is 12 residues long. Trimming pared 3 bases from V and 0 bases from J, leaving 3 bases between. Germline CDR1 and CDR2: SGHDN and FVKESK.

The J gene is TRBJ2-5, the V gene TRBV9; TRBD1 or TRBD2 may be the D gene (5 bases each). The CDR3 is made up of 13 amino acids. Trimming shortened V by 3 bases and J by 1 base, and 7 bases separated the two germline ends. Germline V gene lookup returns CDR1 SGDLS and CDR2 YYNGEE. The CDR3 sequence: CASSGGTQETQYF. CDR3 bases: TGTGCCAGCAGCGGGGGGACCCAAGAGACCCAGTACTTC.

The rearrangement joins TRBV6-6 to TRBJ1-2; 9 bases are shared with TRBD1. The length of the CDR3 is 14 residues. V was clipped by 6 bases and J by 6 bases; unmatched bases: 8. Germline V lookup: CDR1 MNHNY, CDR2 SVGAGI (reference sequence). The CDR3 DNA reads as TGTGCCAGCAGCCTAAGGGACAGGGAGCATGGCTACACCTTC. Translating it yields CASSLRDREHGYTF.